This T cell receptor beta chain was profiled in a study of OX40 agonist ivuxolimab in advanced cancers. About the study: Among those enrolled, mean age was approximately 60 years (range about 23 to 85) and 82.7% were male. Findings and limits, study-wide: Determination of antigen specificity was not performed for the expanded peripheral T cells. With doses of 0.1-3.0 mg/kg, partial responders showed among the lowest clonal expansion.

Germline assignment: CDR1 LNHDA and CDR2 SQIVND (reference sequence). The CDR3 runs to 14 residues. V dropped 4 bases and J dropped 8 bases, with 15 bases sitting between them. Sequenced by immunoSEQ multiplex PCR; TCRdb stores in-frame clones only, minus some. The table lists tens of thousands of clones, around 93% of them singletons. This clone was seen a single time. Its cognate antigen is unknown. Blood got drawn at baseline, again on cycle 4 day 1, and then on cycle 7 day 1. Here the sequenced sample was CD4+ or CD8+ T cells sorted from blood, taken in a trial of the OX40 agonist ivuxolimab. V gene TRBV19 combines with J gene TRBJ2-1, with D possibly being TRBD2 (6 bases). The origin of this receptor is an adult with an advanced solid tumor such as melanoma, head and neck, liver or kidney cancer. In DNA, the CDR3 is TGTGCCAGTAGTAAGGTAGCGGAGCCCCATGAGCAGTTCTTC. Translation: CASSKVAEPHEQFF. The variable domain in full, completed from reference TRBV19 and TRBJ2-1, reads DGGITQSPKYLFRKEGQNVTLSCEQNLNHDAMYWYRQDPGQGLRLIYYSQIVNDFQKGDIAEGYSVSREKKESFPLTVTSAQKNPTAFYLCASSKVAEPHEQFFGPGTRLTVL.